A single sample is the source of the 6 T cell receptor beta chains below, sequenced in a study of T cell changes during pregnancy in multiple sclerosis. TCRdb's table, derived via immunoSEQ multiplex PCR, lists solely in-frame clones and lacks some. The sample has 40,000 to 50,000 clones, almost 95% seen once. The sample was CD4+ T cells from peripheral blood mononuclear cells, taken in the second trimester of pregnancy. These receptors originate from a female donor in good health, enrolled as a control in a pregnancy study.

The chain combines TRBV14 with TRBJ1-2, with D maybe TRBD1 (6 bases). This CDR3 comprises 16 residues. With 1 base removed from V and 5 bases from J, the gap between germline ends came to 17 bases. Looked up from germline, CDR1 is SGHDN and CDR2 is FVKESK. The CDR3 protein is CASSQVDSDLLYGYTF. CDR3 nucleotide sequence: TGTGCCAGCAGCCAAGTGGACAGCGACCTCCTTTATGGCTACACCTTC.

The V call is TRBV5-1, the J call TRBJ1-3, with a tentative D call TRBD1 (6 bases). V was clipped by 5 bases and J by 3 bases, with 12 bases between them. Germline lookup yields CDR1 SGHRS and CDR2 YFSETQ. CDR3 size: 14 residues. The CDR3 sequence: CASRLTGYGNTIYF. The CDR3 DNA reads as TGCGCCAGCAGGTTAACAGGGTATGGAAACACCATATATTTT.

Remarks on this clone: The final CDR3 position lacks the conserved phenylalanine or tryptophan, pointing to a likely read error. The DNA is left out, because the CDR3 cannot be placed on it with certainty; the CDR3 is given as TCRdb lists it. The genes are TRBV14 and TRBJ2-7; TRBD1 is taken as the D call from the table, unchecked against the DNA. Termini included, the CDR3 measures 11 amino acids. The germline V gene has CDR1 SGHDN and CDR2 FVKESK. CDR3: CASSQEGTGAP.

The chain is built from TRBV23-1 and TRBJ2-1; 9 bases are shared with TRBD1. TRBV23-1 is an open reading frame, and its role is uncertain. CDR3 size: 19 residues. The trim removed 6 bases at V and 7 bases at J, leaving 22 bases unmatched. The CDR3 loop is CASSYPHTYTGGLGNEQFF. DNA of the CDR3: TGCGCCAGCAGCTATCCACACACTTACACAGGGGGCCTGGGGAATGAGCAGTTCTTC.

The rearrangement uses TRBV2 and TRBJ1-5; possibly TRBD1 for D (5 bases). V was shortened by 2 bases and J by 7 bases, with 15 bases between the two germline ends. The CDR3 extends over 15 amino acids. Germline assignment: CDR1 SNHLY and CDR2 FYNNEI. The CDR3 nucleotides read TGTGCCAGCAGTGAACCCGGGGGAAGGGGACAGCCCCAGCATTTT. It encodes CASSEPGGRGQPQHF. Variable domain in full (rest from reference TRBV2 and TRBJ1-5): EPEVTQTPSHQVTQMGQEVILRCVPISNHLYFYWYRQILGQKVEFLVSFYNNEISEKSEIFDDQFSVERPDGSNFTLKIRSTKLEDSAMYFCASSEPGGRGQPQHFGDGTRLSIL.

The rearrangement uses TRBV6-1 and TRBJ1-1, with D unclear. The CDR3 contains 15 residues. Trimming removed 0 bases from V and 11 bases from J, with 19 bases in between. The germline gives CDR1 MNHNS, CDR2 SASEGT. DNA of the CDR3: TGTGCCAGCAGTGAAGCGGTTGTTAGAATAGGGAGGGCTTTCTTT. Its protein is CASSEAVVRIGRAFF.